Included here is one T cell receptor beta chain sequence, with context. Its target is unknown. With a constant-region primer, TCR beta cDNA was made from 450 to 650 ng of total RNA. Three rounds of nested multiplex PCR with slightly modified ARM-PCR produced TCR beta libraries. Use of TRBV1-TRBV30 forward primers with a C-beta reverse primer characterized the first two PCR rounds, which lasted around 10 cycles each. A single record per CDR3 protein comes from TCRdb applying MiXCR to the multiplex PCR reads. The table lists about 190,000 distinct CDR3 sequences, over 80% of them singletons. The sample is drawn from a study of tumor-infiltrating lymphocytes in primary liver carcinoma. Across the whole study: Ranging in age from 30 to 69 years, the patients were men and women.

Overall study findings and caveats: Pairs of tumor regions overlapped more than tumor-adjacent and tumor-blood pairs did.

Between roughly 20 and 31 mg of unsorted bulk tissue served as the source from which RNA and DNA were co-extracted. Every patient in the cohort had a primary liver carcinoma. That carcinoma was treated by surgical resection. Germline V gene lookup returns CDR1 SQVTM and CDR2 ANQGSEA. There are 13 residues in the CDR3. V was clipped by 4 bases and J by 4 bases, with 11 bases between them. The sequenced material came from tumor tissue from primary liver carcinoma. The sequence was collected from a man in his forties with primary liver carcinoma and hepatitis B virus infection. The gene calls are TRBV29-1 and TRBJ1-5; D gene unclear. CDR3 bases: TGCAGCGTTGTGAGTACTGCTAATCAGCCCCAGCATTTT. Translating it yields CSVVSTANQPQHF.